These T cell receptor beta chains were read from a single sample in a study of T cells in Graves' hyperthyroidism and ophthalmopathy. TCRdb re-analysed the multiplex PCR reads in MiXCR, keeping a single row per CDR3 protein. The sample lists hundreds of thousands of distinct CDR3 sequences, around 15% occurring once. The specimen was blood. Receptor source: a woman in her forties or fifties with Graves' ophthalmopathy. Both conserved end residues are part of each CDR3. The order of the fields is V gene, D gene, CDR3 length, J gene, clone size, CDR3 protein, CDR3 DNA. The D gene is left open where the match is weak. For some rows the clone size is stated as once, few or many, or as a class when expanded; others skip it.

TRBV20-1,TRBD1,14,TRBJ2-1,many,CSASWTGSYNEQFF,TGCAGTGCTAGTTGGACAGGATCCTACAATGAGCAGTTCTTC
TRBV20-1,NA,13,TRBJ1-4,NA,CSAPKGPNEKLFF,TGCAGTGCCCCCAAGGGGCCTAATGAAAAACTGTTTTTT
TRBV5-1,NA,13,TRBJ1-5,many,CASSPMVGQPQHF,TGCGCCAGCAGCCCGATGGTGGGGCAGCCCCAGCATTTT
TRBV2,NA,13,TRBJ1-1,many,CASSAPDRTEAFF,TGTGCCAGCAGTGCCCCCGACAGGACTGAAGCTTTCTTT
TRBV20-1,NA,13,TRBJ2-3,many,CSASSAGADTQYF,TGCAGTGCTAGTAGTGCGGGCGCGGATACGCAGTATTTT
TRBV18,NA,13,TRBJ2-1,NA,CASSLRDFNEQFF,TGTGCCAGCTCACTCAGGGACTTCAATGAGCAGTTCTTC
TRBV7-8,TRBD1,14,TRBJ2-2,many,CASSRQGYTGELFF,TGTGCCAGCAGCAGACAGGGTTACACCGGGGAGCTGTTTTTT
TRBV7-9,NA,13,TRBJ1-2,NA,CASSLDSNYAYTF,TGTGCCAGCAGCTTAGACAGTAACTATGCCTACACCTTC
TRBV11-3,NA,13,TRBJ1-1,many,CASSLSGQKTAFF,TGTGCCAGCAGCTTAAGTGGACAGAAGACAGCTTTCTTT
TRBV24-1,NA,16,TRBJ2-1,many,CATSDPGRTTYNEQFF,TGTGCCACCAGTGATCCGGGACGAACTACATACAATGAGCAGTTCTTC
TRBV28,NA,17,TRBJ2-7,NA,CASSATSRLAASYEQYF,TGTGCCAGCAGTGCGACCTCGAGGTTAGCGGCCTCCTACGAGCAGTACTTC